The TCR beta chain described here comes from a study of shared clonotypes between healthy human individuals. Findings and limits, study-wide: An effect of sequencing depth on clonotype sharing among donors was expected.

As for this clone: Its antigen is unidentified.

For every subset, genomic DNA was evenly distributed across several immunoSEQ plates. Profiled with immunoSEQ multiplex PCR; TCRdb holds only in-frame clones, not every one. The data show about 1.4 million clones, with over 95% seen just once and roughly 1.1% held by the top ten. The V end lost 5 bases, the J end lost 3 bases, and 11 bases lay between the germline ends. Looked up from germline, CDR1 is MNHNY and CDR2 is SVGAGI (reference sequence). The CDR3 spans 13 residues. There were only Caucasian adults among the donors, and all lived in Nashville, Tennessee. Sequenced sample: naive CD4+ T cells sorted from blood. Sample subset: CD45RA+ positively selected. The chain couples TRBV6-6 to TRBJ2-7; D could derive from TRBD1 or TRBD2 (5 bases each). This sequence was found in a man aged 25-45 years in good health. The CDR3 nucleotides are TGTGCCAGCAGTCCGGGACCTCTCTACGAGCAGTACTTC. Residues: CASSPGPLYEQYF.